The clone carrying this TCR beta chain was recorded at least ten times. It was RNA transcripts that yielded the amplified TCR beta CDR3 regions. Primed by the HTBI set, a first-round RT-PCR was run on the TCR CDR3. TCRdb passed the multiplex PCR reads through MiXCR, listing each CDR3 protein once. Of about 560,000 distinct CDR3 sequences in the sample, 15% to 18% were seen once. This sample was taken from a study of T cells in Graves' hyperthyroidism and ophthalmopathy. Germline CDR1 and CDR2: SEHNR and FQNEAQ (reference sequence). CDR3 length: 15 amino acids. With V trimmed by 5 bases and J by 4 bases, 3 bases remained unmatched.

This chain connects TRBV7-9 to TRBJ2-3; 13 bases are shared with TRBD2. The sample was blood. The receptor was derived from a woman aged 30 to 39 with Graves' hyperthyroidism. CDR3 nucleotide sequence: TGTGCCAGCAGCACTAGCGGGAGGGTTGCAGATACGCAGTATTTT. This codes for CASSTSGRVADTQYF.